These T cell receptor beta chains were read from a single sample in a study of CD8 T cells in ankylosing spondylitis. TCRdb re-derived calls from the 5' RACE reads in MiXCR, one entry per CDR3 protein. This table has 200,000 to 250,000 distinct CDR3 sequences, roughly 10% appearing once. Sequencing used blood, either unsorted or a sorted T cell fraction (not recorded which). Receptors originate from a male donor with ankylosing spondylitis or in good health (not recorded which). CDR3s include the opening cysteine and the closing phenylalanine or tryptophan. The D gene is left open where the match is weak. Some rows have no size entry. The others give once, few or many, or a class for an expanded clone.

v_gene: TRBV6-5
d_gene: -
abundance: -
j_gene: TRBJ2-1
CDR3nt: TGTGCCAGCAGTTACTCGGTGGGTGAGCAGTTCTTC
CDR3aa: CASSYSVGEQFF

v_gene: TRBV7-3
d_gene: -
abundance: many
j_gene: TRBJ2-3
CDR3nt: TGTGCCAGCAGCTCACAGGGAGGGGAGAGGGATACGCAGTATTTT
CDR3aa: CASSSQGGERDTQYF

v_gene: TRBV7-2
d_gene: TRBD2
abundance: -
j_gene: TRBJ2-7
CDR3nt: TGTGCCAGCAGCTTATCGGGGGGGAACTCCTACGAGCAGTACTTC
CDR3aa: CASSLSGGNSYEQYF

v_gene: TRBV5-1
d_gene: -
abundance: few
j_gene: TRBJ2-1
CDR3nt: TGCGCCAGCAGCTTGGAGGCCAGCGGGTCCTACAATGAGCAGTTCTTC
CDR3aa: CASSLEASGSYNEQFF

v_gene: TRBV11-1
d_gene: -
abundance: -
j_gene: TRBJ1-2
CDR3nt: TGTGCCAGCAGTTACCCTGTCGCTGGGAGCTACACCTTC
CDR3aa: CASSYPVAGSYTF

v_gene: TRBV4-1
d_gene: -
abundance: -
j_gene: TRBJ2-4
CDR3nt: TGCGCCAGCAGCCAAATCGGGTCGGGCAGCGGAATAGCCAAAAACATTCAGTACTTC
CDR3aa: CASSQIGSGSGIAKNIQYF

v_gene: TRBV6-1
d_gene: -
abundance: many
j_gene: TRBJ2-2
CDR3nt: TGTGCCAGCAGGTCGAGGGGGGGCACCGGGGAGCTGTTTTTT
CDR3aa: CASRSRGGTGELFF

v_gene: TRBV5-1
d_gene: -
abundance: many
j_gene: TRBJ1-2
CDR3nt: TGCGCCAGCAGCCCCGCCCTGGGGGTTGGCTACACCTTC
CDR3aa: CASSPALGVGYTF

v_gene: TRBV12-3/TRBV12-4
d_gene: -
abundance: many
j_gene: TRBJ1-4
CDR3nt: TGTGCCAGCAGTTTTGGACGTTTAAAAGAAAAACTGTTTTTT
CDR3aa: CASSFGRLKEKLFF

v_gene: TRBV20-1
d_gene: TRBD2
abundance: few
j_gene: TRBJ2-2
CDR3nt: TGCAGTGCAAAGCGGGAGTTTGACACCGGGGAGCTGTTTTTT
CDR3aa: CSAKREFDTGELFF

v_gene: TRBV20-1
d_gene: -
abundance: -
j_gene: TRBJ2-7
CDR3nt: TGCAGTGCTAGAGATTGGGGACGTGGCGCCCACGAGCAGTACTTC
CDR3aa: CSARDWGRGAHEQYF

v_gene: TRBV18
d_gene: -
abundance: once
j_gene: TRBJ2-1
CDR3nt: TGTGCCAGCTCACAGGATCAGCCGTCCTACAATGAGCAGTTCTTC
CDR3aa: CASSQDQPSYNEQFF

v_gene: TRBV20-1
d_gene: -
abundance: many
j_gene: TRBJ2-5
CDR3nt: TGCAGTGCTCCTGCCGCTGGGGCTCGGGAGACCCAGTACTTC
CDR3aa: CSAPAAGARETQYF

v_gene: TRBV12-3/TRBV12-4
d_gene: -
abundance: few
j_gene: TRBJ1-4
CDR3nt: TGTGCCAGCAGTTCCAGGGGCGGGCGCCTGTTTTTT
CDR3aa: CASSSRGGRLFF

v_gene: TRBV10-3
d_gene: TRBD2
abundance: many
j_gene: TRBJ2-3
CDR3nt: TGTGCCATCCAACTAGCGGAAAACACAGATACGCAGTATTTT
CDR3aa: CAIQLAENTDTQYF

v_gene: TRBV20-1
d_gene: TRBD2
abundance: many
j_gene: TRBJ2-3
CDR3nt: TGCAGTGCTAGGGCCCCTAGCGGGGGTGACTTGGGGCAGTATTTT
CDR3aa: CSARAPSGGDLGQYF

v_gene: TRBV5-1
d_gene: TRBD2
abundance: many
j_gene: TRBJ2-5
CDR3nt: TGCGCCAGCAGAGATACTAGCGTACAAGAGACCCAGTACTTC
CDR3aa: CASRDTSVQETQYF

v_gene: TRBV29-1
d_gene: -
abundance: many
j_gene: TRBJ2-7
CDR3nt: TGCAGCGTTGTAGGGACGGAGCCCTACGAGCAGTACTTC
CDR3aa: CSVVGTEPYEQYF

v_gene: TRBV11-2
d_gene: -
abundance: few
j_gene: TRBJ1-4
CDR3nt: TGTGCCAGCAGCAATCACGGACCGGTTGTGTTTTTT
CDR3aa: CASSNHGPVVFF

v_gene: TRBV7-9
d_gene: -
abundance: -
j_gene: TRBJ1-5
CDR3nt: TGTGCCAGCAGCTCACAGGGCGGGAGCAATCAGCCCCAGCATTTT
CDR3aa: CASSSQGGSNQPQHF

v_gene: TRBV11-1
d_gene: TRBD1
abundance: -
j_gene: TRBJ2-2
CDR3nt: TGTGCCAGCAGCCTGGGACAGGGAGCGGCAAATGTTGACACCGGGGAGCTGTTTTTT
CDR3aa: CASSLGQGAANVDTGELFF

v_gene: TRBV5-1
d_gene: -
abundance: many
j_gene: TRBJ2-2
CDR3nt: TGCGCCAGCAGCTTATCCCGGCTGAACACCGGGGAGCTGTTTTTT
CDR3aa: CASSLSRLNTGELFF

v_gene: TRBV12-3/TRBV12-4
d_gene: -
abundance: many
j_gene: TRBJ2-2
CDR3nt: TGTGCCAGCAGTTTAATCAGGGTCGGGGAGCTGTTTTTT
CDR3aa: CASSLIRVGELFF

v_gene: TRBV7-3
d_gene: -
abundance: -
j_gene: TRBJ2-3
CDR3nt: TGTGCCAACAGCGCGGGGCCTACCACAGATACGCAGTATTTT
CDR3aa: CANSAGPTTDTQYF

v_gene: TRBV20-1
d_gene: TRBD2
abundance: many
j_gene: TRBJ2-7
CDR3nt: TGCAGTGCCCCCCCGGCGAGACTAGCAAATTCCGAGCAGTACTTC
CDR3aa: CSAPPARLANSEQYF

v_gene: TRBV5-1
d_gene: TRBD2
abundance: many
j_gene: TRBJ2-3
CDR3nt: TGCGCCAGCAGTATTAGCGGGAGGTTCACAGATACGCAGTATTTT
CDR3aa: CASSISGRFTDTQYF

v_gene: TRBV6-6
d_gene: TRBD1
abundance: medium-sized
j_gene: TRBJ2-3
CDR3nt: TGTGCCAGCAGTTACCCAGGACAGGGCGCAGATACGCAGTATTTT
CDR3aa: CASSYPGQGADTQYF

v_gene: TRBV5-1
d_gene: -
abundance: many
j_gene: TRBJ2-5
CDR3nt: TGCGCCAGCAGCTTGGCTAGCGACCTTTGGACCCAGTACTTC
CDR3aa: CASSLASDLWTQYF

v_gene: TRBV19
d_gene: -
abundance: few
j_gene: TRBJ2-1
CDR3nt: TGTGCCACCCACCTCTACAATGAGCAGTTCTTC
CDR3aa: CATHLYNEQFF

v_gene: TRBV5-1
d_gene: -
abundance: many
j_gene: TRBJ2-5
CDR3nt: TGCGCCAGCAGCTTGGACAGACCACAGACCCAGTACTTC
CDR3aa: CASSLDRPQTQYF

v_gene: TRBV20-1
d_gene: -
abundance: many
j_gene: TRBJ2-3
CDR3nt: TGCAGTGCTAGCAGTGGGTACACAGATACGCAGTATTTT
CDR3aa: CSASSGYTDTQYF

v_gene: TRBV24-1
d_gene: TRBD1
abundance: many
j_gene: TRBJ2-3
CDR3nt: TGTGCCACCAGTGTCCCGGGACAGGGGTTCACAGATACGCAGTATTTT
CDR3aa: CATSVPGQGFTDTQYF

v_gene: TRBV20-1
d_gene: -
abundance: many
j_gene: TRBJ1-1
CDR3nt: TGCAGTGCTTCACAGGGTGTCGGGACTGAAGCTTTCTTT
CDR3aa: CSASQGVGTEAFF

v_gene: TRBV29-1
d_gene: -
abundance: many
j_gene: TRBJ1-3
CDR3nt: TGCAGCGTACGAAGGGACGGAAACACCATATATTTT
CDR3aa: CSVRRDGNTIYF

v_gene: TRBV5-1
d_gene: -
abundance: many
j_gene: TRBJ2-5
CDR3nt: TGCGCCAGCAGCTTGCAGGGCTCCCAGGAGACCCAGTACTTC
CDR3aa: CASSLQGSQETQYF

v_gene: TRBV7-2
d_gene: -
abundance: many
j_gene: TRBJ2-1
CDR3nt: TGTGCCAGCAGCTTACAACTATACAATGAGCAGTTCTTC
CDR3aa: CASSLQLYNEQFF

v_gene: TRBV20-1
d_gene: -
abundance: many
j_gene: TRBJ1-4
CDR3nt: TGCAGTGCTAGTCGGGAGAGTAATGAAAAACTGTTTTTT
CDR3aa: CSASRESNEKLFF

v_gene: TRBV24-1
d_gene: -
abundance: many
j_gene: TRBJ2-2
CDR3nt: TGTGCCACCAGTGACCCTGAGGGGCGGTGGTCCACCGGGGAGCTGTTTTTT
CDR3aa: CATSDPEGRWSTGELFF

v_gene: TRBV5-1
d_gene: -
abundance: many
j_gene: TRBJ1-1
CDR3nt: TGCGCCAGCAGCGATGGGCCTCACACTGAAGCTTTCTTT
CDR3aa: CASSDGPHTEAFF

v_gene: TRBV5-1
d_gene: -
abundance: many
j_gene: TRBJ1-1
CDR3nt: TGCGCCAGCAGCTTGGCCCCGGGCACTGAAGCTTTCTTT
CDR3aa: CASSLAPGTEAFF

v_gene: TRBV19
d_gene: -
abundance: -
j_gene: TRBJ2-4
CDR3nt: TGTGCCAGTAGTATTCGGTCTAGCACGAACATTCAGTACTTC
CDR3aa: CASSIRSSTNIQYF